This TCR beta chain was profiled in a study of yellow fever vaccine responses in identical twins. CDR1 and CDR2 (germline): MNHEY, SMNVEV (reference sequence). The CDR3 is 12 residues long. V was pared by 6 bases and J by 8 bases, with 6 bases of the junction left unmatched. This clonotype has just a few counts. TCRdb processed the RT-PCR reads anew with MiXCR; each CDR3 protein has one entry. This table holds about 18,000 distinct CDR3 sequences, less than 75% found once. The clonotype originates from a woman younger than 35 who received the yellow fever vaccine. The input for sequencing was T cells from blood (PBMCs), unsorted or a sorted subset (not recorded which), taken before or after yellow fever vaccination (not recorded which). The V call is TRBV27, the J call TRBJ1-2; TRBD1 matches 7 bases. The CDR3: CASSETGRGYTF. The CDR3 nucleotides read TGTGCCAGCAGCGAGACAGGGCGCGGCTACACCTTC.